The 22 T cell receptor beta chains below were found in one sample sequenced in a study of blood T cell repertoires in COVID-19 (dated by TCRdb to 2018 to 2021). The library was obtained by the immunoSEQ multiplex PCR assay. Here the immuneACCESS table is served through TCRdb, limited to in-frame sequences with V and J called. Missing clones are a known gap in these copies; in checked studies unresolved V genes cover under half, and the rest lacks a known reason. This sample has approximately 200,000 clones in its table, and 85% of those were observed once. The ten largest clones capture under 3.5% of the sample. Sample: peripheral blood. These receptors were taken from a man aged 50 or older who had recovered from COVID-19.

The sample holds one count of this clone. The V gene is TRBV2, the J gene TRBJ2-2; D possibly corresponds to TRBD2 (8 bases). There are 17 residues in the CDR3. The germline CDR1 and CDR2 sequences are SNHLY and FYNNEI. V shed 4 bases and J shed 6 bases, with 21 bases lying between them. CDR3 coding DNA: TGTGCCAGCAGTGTTAGCGGGACAGCGGGGAGGGCCGGGGAGCTGTTTTTT. This gives the protein CASSVSGTAGRAGELFF.

The chain recombines TRBV29-1 with TRBJ2-7, with 10 bases fitting TRBD1. J was trimmed by 5 bases and V by 3 bases; bases with no gene match: 7. Germline lookup yields CDR1 SQVTM and CDR2 ANQGSEA. CDR3 size: 14 residues. CDR3 nucleotides: TGCAGCGTTGAGGAGACAGGGGGCATGGACGAGCAGTACTTC. Protein sequence: CSVEETGGMDEQYF.

In this sample, this clone turned up once. The chain has TRBV28 and TRBJ1-2; 8 nucleotides line up with TRBD1. Germline CDR1 is MDHEN and CDR2 is SYDVKM. Trimming removed 5 bases from V and 6 bases from J; junction bases left unmatched: 8. The CDR3 covers 14 residues. The CDR3 reads CASSPDRGGNGYTF. DNA for the CDR3: TGTGCCAGCAGTCCCGACAGGGGAGGTAATGGCTACACCTTC.

This chain connects TRBV10-1 to TRBJ2-3; 10 positions agree with TRBD2. The CDR3 is 15 residues long. V lost 5 bases, J lost 1 base, and 3 bases stayed unmatched. Looked up from germline, CDR1 is WNHNN and CDR2 is SYGVQD (reference sequence). The CDR3 DNA reads as TGCGCCAGCAGTATCGGGACTAGCGGCACAGATACGCAGTATTTT. It encodes CASSIGTSGTDTQYF.

The rearrangement links TRBV19 to TRBJ1-4; perhaps TRBD1 as D (6 bases). CDR3 length equals 14 residues. Germline CDR1 reads LNHDA; CDR2 reads SQIVND (reference sequence). Trimming shortened V by 4 bases and J by 3 bases, and 9 bases separated the two germline ends. DNA for the CDR3: TGTGCCAGTAGTAACGGGACACCTAATGAAAAACTGTTTTTT. Translation gives CASSNGTPNEKLFF.

The chain couples TRBV19 to TRBJ2-5, with 10 bases aligning to TRBD1. Germline lookup yields CDR1 LNHDA and CDR2 SQIVND (reference sequence). The CDR3 sequence is 15 residues long. The J segment lost 5 bases and the V segment lost 5 bases, leaving 8 bases of the junction unmatched. CDR3 nucleotide sequence: TGTGCCAGTAGTCGGGACAGGGGATATTCGGAGACCCAGTACTTC. Translation: CASSRDRGYSETQYF.

V is TRBV4-1 and J is TRBJ2-1; 9 nucleotides line up with TRBD1. CDR3 length equals 16 residues. Germline V gene lookup returns CDR1 MGHRA and CDR2 YSYEKL. V gave up 0 bases and J gave up 8 bases; unmatched junction bases: 8. CDR3 amino acids: CASSQDSGQGSYEQFF. CDR3 nucleotides: TGCGCCAGCAGCCAAGATAGTGGACAGGGGTCCTATGAGCAGTTCTTC.

A few counts support this clone. This chain uses TRBV7-6 with TRBJ2-3, with unresolved D. The CDR3 runs to 14 residues. Trimming pared 2 bases from V and 6 bases from J, leaving 12 bases between. The V gene's germline CDR1 is SGHVS and CDR2 FNYEAQ. The CDR3 here is CASSLILGADTQYF. The CDR3 DNA follows: TGTGCCAGCAGCTTAATCTTAGGAGCGGATACGCAGTATTTT.

This clone has a handful of counts. V gene TRBV18 combines with J gene TRBJ1-1; weak D call: TRBD1 (6 bases). Germline V CDR1 and CDR2: KGHSH, LQKENI. Trimming took 4 bases from V and 2 from J, leaving 11 bases between them. This CDR3 has 14 amino acids. The CDR3 DNA sequence: TGTGCCAGCTCACGCCTAGGGGGAAACACTGAAGCTTTCTTT. Its translation is CASSRLGGNTEAFF.

The chain has TRBV19 and TRBJ2-7, with D possibly TRBD1 on 6 matching bases. The V gene lost 3 bases and the J gene lost 3 bases, with 24 bases spanning the gap. The CDR3 is 18 residues long. The germline gives CDR1 LNHDA, CDR2 SQIVND (reference sequence). The CDR3 DNA reads TGTGCCAGTAGTATGGGGGACATGGGGGTTCTAGGGATCTACGAGCAGTACTTC. Protein product: CASSMGDMGVLGIYEQYF.

The rearrangement joins TRBV11-2 to TRBJ2-3; 9 nucleotides agree with TRBD2. Germline V CDR1 and CDR2: SGHAT, FQNNGV. The CDR3 length is 18 residues. V lost 1 base and J lost 0; bases outside the gene matches: 8. The CDR3 sequence is CASSLVWASGVSTDTQYF. The CDR3 DNA is TGTGCCAGCAGCTTAGTTTGGGCTAGCGGGGTTAGCACAGATACGCAGTATTTT.

The chain links TRBV6-5 to TRBJ2-7; unclear D gene. This CDR3 has 14 residues. The germline V gene encodes CDR1 MNHEY and CDR2 SVGAGI. Deletions cut 2 bases from V and 3 bases from J, with 11 bases between. CDR3 sequence (DNA): TGTGCCAGCAGTTACGCAGGTACGAACTACGAGCAGTACTTC. Translating it yields CASSYAGTNYEQYF.

The rearrangement uses TRBV19 and TRBJ2-1, with D maybe TRBD2 (5 bases). CDR1 LNHDA and CDR2 SQIVND come from the germline V gene (reference sequence). This CDR3 has 12 residues. V was shortened by 5 bases and J by 10 bases, with 12 bases between the two germline ends. In nucleotides, the CDR3 is TGTGCCAGTAGTCTGGACTTCGGAGAGCAGTTCTTC. Residues: CASSLDFGEQFF.

Only one count was recorded for this clone. The genes are TRBV6-5 and TRBJ2-7; possibly TRBD2 for D (6 bases). V gave up 0 bases and J gave up 7 bases, with 10 bases separating them. The CDR3 contains 13 residues. Germline loops: CDR1 MNHEY, CDR2 SVGAGI. The CDR3 sequence: CASSYSTRREQYF. CDR3 DNA: TGTGCCAGCAGTTACTCGACTAGGAGGGAGCAGTACTTC.

The chain uses TRBV27 and TRBJ1-2; D is perhaps TRBD1 (5 bases). The CDR3 is made up of 17 amino acids. Germline assignment: CDR1 MNHEY and CDR2 SMNVEV (reference sequence). Trimming left V 5 bases short and J 4 bases short, with 23 bases between. CDR3: CASSGLGDSKSPYGYTF. The DNA of the CDR3 is TGTGCCAGCAGTGGACTAGGGGACTCAAAGTCCCCCTATGGCTACACCTTC.

The chain links TRBV6-1 to TRBJ1-5, with TRBD1 identical over 8 bases. The germline gives CDR1 MNHNS, CDR2 SASEGT. The CDR3 is 16 residues long. The trim removed 4 bases at V and 0 bases at J, leaving 5 bases unmatched. CDR3 bases: TGTGCCAGCAGTGCAAGACAGGGGAATAGCAATCAGCCCCAGCATTTT. Translation gives CASSARQGNSNQPQHF.

The chain employs TRBV5-1 and TRBJ2-7, with a possible D match to TRBD1 (6 bases). This CDR3 is 12 amino acids long. Germline V gene sequence: CDR1 SGHRS, CDR2 YFSETQ. V lost 4 bases and J 8 bases, leaving 13 bases between the germline ends. CDR3 DNA: TGCGCCAGCAGCCAAGACAGGAGGCAGCAGTACTTC. Encoded protein: CASSQDRRQQYF.

CDR3 protein: CAGYSGGELFF. The CDR3, as DNA: TGTGCCGGCTACTCGGGCGGGGAGCTGTTTTTT. The chain is built from TRBV28 and TRBJ2-2; D remains ambiguous. Trimming removed 11 bases at V and 7 bases at J, with 11 bases between. Germline loops: CDR1 MDHEN, CDR2 SYDVKM. The CDR3 runs 11 residues.

The chain recombines TRBV18 with TRBJ1-2; TRBD1 is a possible D gene (5 bases). V was clipped by 6 bases and J by 1 base, with 12 bases between them. The CDR3 is 14 amino acids. Germline CDR1 KGHSH, CDR2 LQKENI. The CDR3 is CASSLADSNYGYTF. The CDR3 region has the DNA TGTGCCAGCTCGCTCGCAGACAGTAACTATGGCTACACCTTC.

The gene calls are TRBV28 and TRBJ2-5; 7 bases agree with TRBD1. V gave up 7 bases and J gave up 2 bases; unmatched junction bases: 7. CDR1 is MDHEN, CDR2 SYDVKM, per germline. This CDR3 spans 14 amino acids. The CDR3 reads CASTRGQPQETQYF. Written as DNA, the CDR3 is TGTGCCAGCACGAGGGGACAGCCTCAAGAGACCCAGTACTTC. The full variable domain, in which reference TRBV28 and TRBJ2-5 provide the parts outside the CDR3, is DVKVTQSSRYLVKRTGEKVFLECVQDMDHENMFWYRQDPGLGLRLIYFSYDVKMKEKGDIPEGYSVSREKKERFSLILESASTNQTSMYLCASTRGQPQETQYFGPGTRLLVL.

This chain links TRBV27 with TRBJ1-2; D is unresolved. Trimming took 3 bases from V and 0 from J, leaving 8 bases between them. Germline V gene data show CDR1 as MNHEY and CDR2 as SMNVEV (reference sequence). There are 14 residues in the CDR3. The CDR3 spells CASSFAGSNYGYTF. DNA for the CDR3: TGTGCCAGCAGTTTTGCGGGGTCTAACTATGGCTACACCTTC.

The gene calls are TRBV6-9 and TRBJ1-1, with 7 positions matching TRBD1. J was trimmed by 0 bases and V by 1 base; bases with no gene match: 2. Looked up from germline, CDR1 is MNHGY and CDR2 is SVAAGI. There are 15 residues in the CDR3. CDR3 DNA sequence: TGTGCCAGCAGTTATTGGGACAGTCTGAACACTGAAGCTTTCTTT. As protein: CASSYWDSLNTEAFF.